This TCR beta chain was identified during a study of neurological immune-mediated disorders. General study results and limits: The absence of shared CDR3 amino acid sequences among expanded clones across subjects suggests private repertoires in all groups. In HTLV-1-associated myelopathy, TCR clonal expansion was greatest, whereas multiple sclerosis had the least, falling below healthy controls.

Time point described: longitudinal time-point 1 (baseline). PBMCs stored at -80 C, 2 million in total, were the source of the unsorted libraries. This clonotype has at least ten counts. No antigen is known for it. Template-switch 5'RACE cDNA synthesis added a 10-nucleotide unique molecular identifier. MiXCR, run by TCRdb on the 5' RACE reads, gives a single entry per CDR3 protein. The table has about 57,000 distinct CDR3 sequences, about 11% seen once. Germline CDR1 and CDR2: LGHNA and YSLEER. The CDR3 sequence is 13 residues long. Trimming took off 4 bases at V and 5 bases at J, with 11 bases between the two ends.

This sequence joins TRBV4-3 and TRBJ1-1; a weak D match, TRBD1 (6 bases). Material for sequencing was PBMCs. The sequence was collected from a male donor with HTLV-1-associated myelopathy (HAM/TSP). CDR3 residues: CASSRNRETEAFF. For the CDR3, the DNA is TGCGCCAGCAGCCGAAACAGGGAGACTGAAGCTTTCTTT.